Listed below are T cell receptor beta chains from one sample, sequenced in a study of blood T cell repertoires in COVID-19. The protocol was immunoSEQ multiplex PCR, while the TCRdb copy is restricted to in-frame clones and leaves out a portion. The sample has more than 40,000 clones; roughly four fifths are singletons. The sample was peripheral blood. These receptors were obtained from a human donor with acute or convalescent COVID-19. The donor label of this sample is uncertain. The CDR3 runs from the conserved cysteine through the conserved F or W. Fields, in order: J gene, D gene, V gene, clone size, CDR3 protein, CDR3 DNA. D genes are given only for firm matches. Clone sizes are given selectively: once, few, many, or a class where the clone is expanded.

j_gene: TRBJ2-7; d_gene: TRBD1; v_gene: TRBV11-3; abundance: NA; CDR3aa: CASSQQGTDSYEQYF; CDR3nt: TGTGCCAGCAGCCAACAGGGGACGGATTCCTACGAGCAGTACTTC
j_gene: TRBJ2-1; d_gene: NA; v_gene: TRBV10-3; abundance: NA; CDR3aa: CAISEENGDGEQFF; CDR3nt: TGTGCCATCAGTGAGGAAAACGGGGATGGTGAGCAGTTCTTC
j_gene: TRBJ2-7; d_gene: NA; v_gene: TRBV28; abundance: NA; CDR3aa: CASRPGGGAGEQYF; CDR3nt: TGTGCCAGCAGACCCGGTGGGGGCGCGGGCGAGCAGTACTTC
j_gene: TRBJ2-7; d_gene: TRBD2; v_gene: TRBV6-2/TRBV6-3; abundance: NA; CDR3aa: CASSTSRTSSYEQYF; CDR3nt: TGTGCCAGCAGTACCTCTCGGACTAGCTCCTACGAGCAGTACTTC
j_gene: TRBJ1-1; d_gene: NA; v_gene: TRBV12-3/TRBV12-4; abundance: NA; CDR3aa: CASSFTGNTEAFF; CDR3nt: TGTGCCAGCAGTTTTACCGGTAACACTGAAGCTTTCTTT
j_gene: TRBJ2-7; d_gene: TRBD2; v_gene: TRBV11-2; abundance: NA; CDR3aa: CASSSGLAGGRYEQYF; CDR3nt: TGTGCCAGCAGCTCTGGACTAGCGGGAGGGCGGTACGAGCAGTACTTC
j_gene: TRBJ2-7; d_gene: NA; v_gene: TRBV19; abundance: NA; CDR3aa: CASSIGRGTYEQYF; CDR3nt: TGTGCCAGTAGTATAGGCAGGGGTACCTACGAGCAGTACTTC
j_gene: TRBJ1-1; d_gene: NA; v_gene: TRBV12-3/TRBV12-4; abundance: NA; CDR3aa: CASSFYRNTEAFF; CDR3nt: TGTGCCAGCAGTTTTTACAGGAACACTGAAGCTTTCTTT
j_gene: TRBJ1-3; d_gene: NA; v_gene: TRBV25-1; abundance: few; CDR3aa: CASSESFPARDTIYF; CDR3nt: TGTGCCAGCAGTGAATCCTTTCCCGCGAGGGACACCATATATTTT
j_gene: TRBJ1-5; d_gene: NA; v_gene: TRBV6-5; abundance: few; CDR3aa: CASRRPSCYNQPQHF; CDR3nt: TGTGCCAGCAGGCGGCCGAGTTGCTACAATCAGCCCCAGCATTTT
j_gene: TRBJ1-5; d_gene: TRBD1; v_gene: TRBV7-9; abundance: NA; CDR3aa: CAIGTGTGVRQPQHF; CDR3nt: TGTGCCATCGGGACCGGGACAGGGGTGCGTCAGCCCCAGCATTTT
j_gene: TRBJ1-3; d_gene: NA; v_gene: TRBV19; abundance: NA; CDR3aa: CASSHGLSSGNTIYF; CDR3nt: TGTGCCAGTAGTCATGGACTGAGCTCTGGAAACACCATATATTTT
j_gene: TRBJ2-1; d_gene: TRBD2; v_gene: TRBV7-7; abundance: once; CDR3aa: CASSPRAGEYNEQFF; CDR3nt: TGTGCTAGCAGCCCTCGGGCGGGGGAGTACAATGAGCAGTTCTTC
j_gene: TRBJ1-2; d_gene: NA; v_gene: TRBV20-1; abundance: NA; CDR3aa: CSASIGAAYGYTF; CDR3nt: TGCAGTGCTAGTATTGGGGCAGCCTATGGCTACACCTTC
j_gene: TRBJ1-2; d_gene: NA; v_gene: TRBV10-3; abundance: NA; CDR3aa: CAISDSQTAYGYTF; CDR3nt: TGTGCCATCAGTGATAGTCAGACAGCCTATGGCTACACCTTC
j_gene: TRBJ1-1; d_gene: NA; v_gene: TRBV21-1; abundance: NA; CDR3aa: CASSSNWDNLNTEAFF; CDR3nt: TGTGCCAGCAGCTCAAACTGGGACAACCTGAACACTGAAGCTTTCTTT
j_gene: TRBJ1-2; d_gene: TRBD1; v_gene: TRBV19; abundance: NA; CDR3aa: CASTGTGVGGGYTF; CDR3nt: TGTGCCAGTACCGGGACAGGGGTTGGAGGTGGCTACACCTTC
j_gene: TRBJ2-5; d_gene: NA; v_gene: TRBV6-5; abundance: NA; CDR3aa: CASRSDDLTQETQYF; CDR3nt: TGTGCCAGCAGGAGCGACGACCTTACCCAAGAGACCCAGTACTTC
j_gene: TRBJ2-5; d_gene: NA; v_gene: TRBV28; abundance: NA; CDR3aa: CASSWTRETQYF; CDR3nt: TGTGCCAGCAGCTGGACTCGGGAGACCCAGTACTTC
j_gene: TRBJ1-1; d_gene: TRBD1; v_gene: TRBV6-5; abundance: NA; CDR3aa: CASSPRDSNTEAFF; CDR3nt: TGTGCCAGCAGTCCCCGGGACAGCAACACTGAAGCTTTCTTT
j_gene: TRBJ2-5; d_gene: NA; v_gene: TRBV18; abundance: NA; CDR3aa: CASSVAGFGETQYF; CDR3nt: TGTGCCAGCTCCGTGGCCGGGTTCGGAGAGACCCAGTACTTC
j_gene: TRBJ1-1; d_gene: NA; v_gene: TRBV5-6; abundance: NA; CDR3aa: CASSPRGYTEAFF; CDR3nt: TGTGCCAGCAGCCCCAGGGGTTATACTGAAGCTTTCTTT
j_gene: TRBJ2-1; d_gene: TRBD2; v_gene: TRBV2; abundance: NA; CDR3aa: CASSTSGGNNEQFF; CDR3nt: TGTGCCAGCAGCACTAGCGGGGGGAACAATGAGCAGTTCTTC
j_gene: TRBJ2-7; d_gene: TRBD1; v_gene: TRBV5-1; abundance: NA; CDR3aa: CASSGLQGSSYEQYF; CDR3nt: TGCGCCAGCAGTGGTTTACAGGGGAGCTCCTACGAGCAGTACTTC
j_gene: TRBJ1-5; d_gene: NA; v_gene: TRBV5-5; abundance: NA; CDR3aa: CASSSRRGGHYSNQPQHF; CDR3nt: TGTGCCAGCAGCTCTAGGAGGGGGGGGCACTATAGCAATCAGCCCCAGCATTTT
j_gene: TRBJ2-3; d_gene: NA; v_gene: TRBV4-3; abundance: NA; CDR3aa: CASSQGGGGGADTQYF; CDR3nt: TGCGCCAGCAGCCAAGGAGGAGGGGGGGGTGCAGATACGCAGTATTTT
j_gene: TRBJ2-7; d_gene: TRBD1; v_gene: TRBV5-4; abundance: NA; CDR3aa: CASSPSGQGAYEQYF; CDR3nt: TGTGCCAGCAGCCCGTCGGGACAGGGGGCGTACGAGCAGTACTTC
j_gene: TRBJ1-6; d_gene: NA; v_gene: TRBV15; abundance: NA; CDR3aa: CATSRLTGTSSYNSPLHF; CDR3nt: TGTGCCACCAGCAGACTCACAGGGACGAGCTCCTATAATTCACCCCTCCACTTT
j_gene: TRBJ1-1; d_gene: TRBD1; v_gene: TRBV6-5; abundance: NA; CDR3aa: CASSYGRDSKAFF; CDR3nt: TGTGCCAGCAGTTACGGTCGGGACAGCAAAGCTTTCTTT
j_gene: TRBJ1-5; d_gene: NA; v_gene: TRBV28; abundance: NA; CDR3aa: CASSLGADQPQHF; CDR3nt: TGTGCCAGCAGTTTGGGGGCTGATCAGCCCCAGCATTTT
j_gene: TRBJ1-2; d_gene: NA; v_gene: TRBV28; abundance: few; CDR3aa: CASSSGQLYGYTF; CDR3nt: TGTGCCAGCAGTTCTGGACAGCTCTATGGCTACACCTTC
j_gene: TRBJ1-1; d_gene: NA; v_gene: TRBV5-4; abundance: NA; CDR3aa: CASSVQGYTEAFF; CDR3nt: TGTGCCAGCAGCGTACAGGGTTACACTGAAGCTTTCTTT
j_gene: TRBJ1-2; d_gene: TRBD1; v_gene: TRBV6-5; abundance: NA; CDR3aa: CASSYASDRGGYTF; CDR3nt: TGTGCCAGCAGTTACGCATCTGACAGGGGCGGCTACACCTTC
j_gene: TRBJ1-4; d_gene: NA; v_gene: TRBV19; abundance: NA; CDR3aa: CASSPRGGEGTKLFF; CDR3nt: TGTGCCAGTAGCCCCCGGGGGGGCGAAGGAACAAAACTGTTTTTT
j_gene: TRBJ2-1; d_gene: NA; v_gene: TRBV5-6; abundance: NA; CDR3aa: CASSFGGISSYNEQFF; CDR3nt: TGTGCCAGCAGCTTCGGGGGTATCAGCTCCTACAATGAGCAGTTCTTC
j_gene: TRBJ2-1; d_gene: NA; v_gene: TRBV19; abundance: once; CDR3aa: CASRLGSSAYNEQFF; CDR3nt: TGTGCCAGTAGGCTAGGGAGCTCCGCCTACAATGAGCAGTTCTTC
j_gene: TRBJ1-1; d_gene: TRBD1; v_gene: TRBV18; abundance: NA; CDR3aa: CASSSTGDTEAFF; CDR3nt: TGTGCCAGCTCATCCACAGGGGACACTGAAGCTTTCTTT
j_gene: TRBJ1-6; d_gene: TRBD1; v_gene: TRBV6-5; abundance: NA; CDR3aa: CAIKEGQPGAPLHF; CDR3nt: TGTGCCATCAAGGAGGGACAGCCGGGAGCACCCCTCCACTTT
j_gene: TRBJ2-1; d_gene: TRBD2; v_gene: TRBV6-1; abundance: NA; CDR3aa: CASSEPSWLDERERNEQFF; CDR3nt: TGTGCCAGCAGTGAACCCTCTTGGCTTGATGAGCGGGAGAGGAATGAGCAGTTCTTC
j_gene: TRBJ2-2; d_gene: TRBD2; v_gene: TRBV4-3; abundance: NA; CDR3aa: CASSQAGGFTGELFF; CDR3nt: TGCGCCAGCAGCCAAGCGGGAGGGTTCACCGGGGAGCTGTTTTTT
j_gene: TRBJ2-3; d_gene: NA; v_gene: TRBV10-3; abundance: NA; CDR3aa: CAITTGPGTDTQYF; CDR3nt: TGTGCCATCACTACAGGTCCCGGCACAGATACGCAGTATTTT
j_gene: TRBJ2-7; d_gene: TRBD1; v_gene: TRBV5-6; abundance: NA; CDR3aa: CASRKTGVKYEQYF; CDR3nt: TGTGCCAGCAGAAAGACAGGGGTTAAGTACGAGCAGTACTTC